This TCR beta chain was sequenced in a study of control samples from healthy donors and cancer patients. J was trimmed by 7 bases and V by 0 bases; bases with no gene match: 4. Germline V gives CDR1 SGDLS, CDR2 YYNGEE. The CDR3 is made up of 14 amino acids. This table comes from immunoSEQ multiplex PCR, and its TCRdb copy is limited to in-frame clones, with some not included. The table lists roughly 98,000 clones, approximately 78% of them singletons. This clone has a single count. This chain links TRBV9 with TRBJ2-1, with 7 nucleotides matching TRBD1. Sequenced input: blood. The TCR was taken from a woman aged 55-69 years in good health. The CDR3 protein is CASSVDNRGNEQFF. CDR3 DNA sequence: TGTGCCAGCAGCGTAGACAACAGGGGTAATGAGCAGTTCTTC.